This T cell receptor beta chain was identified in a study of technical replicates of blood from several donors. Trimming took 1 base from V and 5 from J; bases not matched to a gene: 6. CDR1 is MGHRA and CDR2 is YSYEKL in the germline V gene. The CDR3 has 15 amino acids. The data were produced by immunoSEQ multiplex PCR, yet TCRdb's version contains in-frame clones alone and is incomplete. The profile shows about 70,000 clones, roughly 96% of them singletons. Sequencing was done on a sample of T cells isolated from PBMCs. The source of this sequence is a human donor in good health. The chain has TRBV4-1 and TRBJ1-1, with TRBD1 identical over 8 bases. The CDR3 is CASSQGLQGGTEAFF. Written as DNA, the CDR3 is TGCGCCAGCAGCCAAGGCTTACAGGGGGGGACTGAAGCTTTCTTT.